These 2 T cell receptor beta chains came from one sample sequenced in a study of T-cell reconstitution after alpha-beta-depleted transplantation in children. During its preparation, the TCRbeta library received unique molecular identifiers. TCRdb independently ran MiXCR on the PCR reads; one entry per CDR3 protein. The data hold about 160,000 distinct CDR3 sequences, with 11% observed a single time. The source material was PBMCs, sampled before TCRalphabeta/CD19-depleted stem cell transplant. These receptor sequences come from a boy younger than 10 with acute myeloid leukemia, due to receive a stem cell transplant.

This clonotype was seen repeatedly, ten times or more. This chain joins TRBV20-1 and TRBJ2-3; 7 nucleotides line up with TRBD2. CDR3 length: 13 amino acids. Germline V CDR1 and CDR2: DFQATT, SNEGSKA (reference sequence). J gave up 5 bases and V 1 base, and 3 bases lay outside the gene matches. The CDR3 region is CSARVGGVDTQYF. The CDR3 DNA sequence: TGCAGTGCTAGAGTGGGAGGGGTAGATACGCAGTATTTT.

This clonotype was picked up many times. The chain carries TRBV11-1 and TRBJ2-3, with D maybe TRBD1 (5 bases). Trimming took off 2 bases at V and 1 base at J, with 19 bases between the two ends. The germline CDR1 and CDR2 sequences are SGHAT and FQDESV (reference sequence). The CDR3 spans 18 residues. The CDR3 region has the DNA TGTGCCAGCAGCTTAAGGGGCAGTTCGGTTCTACGCACAGATACGCAGTATTTT. It yields the protein CASSLRGSSVLRTDTQYF.